These 27 T cell receptor beta chains originate from one sample sequenced in a study of blood T cell repertoires in COVID-19. Sequencing used immunoSEQ multiplex PCR; TCRdb keeps in-frame clones, though not all of them. The table includes some 670,000 clones, 80% to 90% detected once. The source material was peripheral blood. These receptor sequences come from a woman between 18 and 30 years old with acute or convalescent COVID-19.

CDR3: CASSQVAVQGNYGYTF. Here the CDR3 DNA reads TGTGCCAGCAGCCAAGTCGCGGTTCAGGGGAACTATGGCTACACCTTC. The chain combines TRBV4-2 with TRBJ1-2; D is perhaps TRBD1 (6 bases). The V gene lost 1 base and the J gene lost 2 bases, with 14 bases spanning the gap. Germline CDR1 is LGHNA and CDR2 is YNFKEQ. The CDR3 covers 16 residues.

The rearrangement uses TRBV2 and TRBJ2-1, with 8 bases fitting TRBD2. CDR3 length: 14 residues. Germline CDR1 is SNHLY and CDR2 is FYNNEI. The V and J ends lost 6 bases and 4 bases, in that order; junction bases with no gene match: 5. The CDR3 loop is CASRNGGVYNEQFF. CDR3 bases: TGTGCCAGCAGGAACGGGGGGGTTTACAATGAGCAGTTCTTC.

The chain uses TRBV24-1 and TRBJ1-1; 7 bases agree with TRBD1. The germline gives CDR1 KGHDR, CDR2 SFDVKD. The CDR3 is 14 residues long. Trimming took 8 bases from V and 0 from J; bases not matched to a gene: 5. The CDR3 DNA sequence: TGTGCCACCACGGGACAGACAATGAACACTGAAGCTTTCTTT. Amino acid sequence: CATTGQTMNTEAFF.

This clone was observed a handful of times. The chain is built from TRBV5-3 and TRBJ1-1; 7 positions agree with TRBD1. TRBV5-3 is designated an ORF whose function remains uncertain. The CDR3 is made up of 12 amino acids. V dropped 4 bases and J dropped 8; count of bases not matched to a gene: 5. CDR3 protein: CARSKKDREAFF. CDR3 bases: TGTGCCAGAAGCAAAAAGGACAGGGAAGCTTTCTTT.

This chain joins TRBV6-1 and TRBJ2-1; 9 bases map to TRBD2. The CDR3 covers 15 residues. V lost 3 bases to trimming and J lost 7 bases; unmatched junction nucleotides: 7. Germline V gene data show CDR1 as MNHNS and CDR2 as SASEGT. For the CDR3, the DNA is TGTGCCAGCAGTGAGGGCGGGGGGGCCGCAAATGAGCAGTTCTTC. Its translation: CASSEGGGAANEQFF.

The V and J genes are TRBV7-7 and TRBJ2-1; 9 bases map to TRBD1. The CDR3 runs 13 residues. Losses at the gene ends were 8 bases for V and 7 bases for J; bases not matched to a gene: 6. Germline CDR1 SSHAT, CDR2 FNYEAQ (reference sequence). The CDR3 sequence: CASGTGKRNEQFF. The CDR3 DNA reads as TGTGCCAGCGGGACAGGGAAGAGAAATGAGCAGTTCTTC.

This clone was picked up a small number of times. The CDR3, as DNA: TGCGCCAGCAGCCAAGTGACCGACTATAGCAATCAGCCCCAGCATTTT. Protein product: CASSQVTDYSNQPQHF. The genes are TRBV4-1 and TRBJ1-5; no reliable D call. Trimming removed 1 base from V and 0 bases from J, with 10 bases in between. CDR3 length: 16 amino acids. CDR1 MGHRA and CDR2 YSYEKL come from the germline V gene.

This clone was seen a single time. The chain is built from TRBV19 and TRBJ1-6; 7 positions agree with TRBD1. This CDR3 has 16 residues. From germline, CDR1 is LNHDA and CDR2 SQIVND (reference sequence). V shed 5 bases and J 7 bases; nucleotides not matched to a gene: 11. In nucleotides, the CDR3 is TGTGCCAGTAGTTTCGCACAGGGGCTGGGCAATTCACCCCTCCACTTT. Its translation: CASSFAQGLGNSPLHF.

The chain employs TRBV15 and TRBJ2-5; 9 positions agree with TRBD2. Germline trimming cut 1 base from V and 5 bases from J; bases unmatched to any gene: 11. The CDR3 consists of 17 residues. Germline V gene data show CDR1 as LNHNV and CDR2 as YYDKDF (reference sequence). CDR3 amino acids: CATSRGWVSGRWETQYF. CDR3 bases: TGTGCCACCAGCAGAGGTTGGGTGAGCGGGAGGTGGGAGACCCAGTACTTC.

The gene calls are TRBV11-2 and TRBJ2-7, with D unclear. The germline V gene encodes CDR1 SGHAT and CDR2 FQNNGV. This CDR3 comprises 13 residues. V was clipped by 6 bases and J by 2 bases, with 11 bases between them. DNA of the CDR3: TGTGCCAGCAGTCTCCCTGGAGCCTACGAGCAGTACTTC. Translated: CASSLPGAYEQYF. The full variable domain, in which reference TRBV11-2 and TRBJ2-7 provide the parts outside the CDR3, is EAGVAQSPRYKIIEKRQSVAFWCNPISGHATLYWYQQILGQGPKLLIQFQNNGVVDDSQLPKDRFSAERLKGVDSTLKIQPAKLEDSAVYLCASSLPGAYEQYFGPGTRLTVT.

This clone was seen just once. The genes are TRBV6-5 and TRBJ2-7; TRBD2 matches at 7 bases. The CDR3 covers 14 residues. CDR1 and CDR2 from the germline V gene are MNHEY and SVGAGI. Germline trimming cut 7 bases from V and 0 bases from J; bases unmatched to any gene: 6. The CDR3: CASMPGGDSYEQYF. CDR3 nucleotides: TGTGCCAGCATGCCGGGGGGAGACTCCTACGAGCAGTACTTC.

The V call is TRBV9, the J call TRBJ2-1; 10 positions agree with TRBD1. The germline gives CDR1 SGDLS, CDR2 YYNGEE. The junction had 4 bases not matched to a gene; V was cut back by 0 bases and J by 7 bases. CDR3 length: 15 amino acids. In DNA, the CDR3 is TGTGCCAGCAGCGTAGGACAGGGGGCAAGAAATGAGCAGTTCTTC. Translation gives CASSVGQGARNEQFF.

The chain combines TRBV6-2 or TRBV6-3 with TRBJ1-3; TRBD1 might be the D (6 bases). Per germline, CDR1 MNHEY and CDR2 SVGEGT. This CDR3 is built from 14 residues. V lost 5 bases to trimming and J lost 4 bases, with 12 bases between them. CDR3 loop: CASSLGAFGNTIYF. The CDR3 DNA sequence: TGTGCCAGCAGTCTGGGGGCGTTCGGAAACACCATATATTTT.

The V and J genes are TRBV5-8 and TRBJ1-1, with TRBD1 identical over 7 bases. V dropped 0 bases and J dropped 1; count of bases not matched to a gene: 6. CDR3 length: 16 amino acids. Germline-derived CDR1 and CDR2 are SGHTS and YDEGEE. DNA for the CDR3: TGTGCCAGCAGCTTGGGGGGTTACAGGGGGAACACTGAAGCTTTCTTT. Translated: CASSLGGYRGNTEAFF.

Of note for this clone: Other DNA sequences within the sample encode an identical CDR3. The chain joins TRBV5-1 to TRBJ1-2, with 7 bases that match TRBD1. Germline assignment: CDR1 SGHRS and CDR2 YFSETQ. CDR3 length equals 15 residues. With 0 bases clipped from V and 2 bases from J, the junction kept 4 bases outside the gene matches. CDR3 loop: CASSLGSGGNYGYTF. CDR3 nucleotides: TGCGCCAGCAGCTTGGGTTCAGGGGGGAACTATGGCTACACCTTC.

This chain connects TRBV9 to TRBJ2-7; tentative D call: TRBD1 (5 bases). Per germline, CDR1 SGDLS and CDR2 YYNGEE. There are 15 residues in the CDR3. Trimming pared 0 bases from V and 3 bases from J, leaving 13 bases between. The CDR3 DNA follows: TGTGCCAGCAGCGTAGATCAGGGAAGGGGCTACGAGCAGTACTTC. It specifies CASSVDQGRGYEQYF.

The chain recombines TRBV27 with TRBJ2-7; TRBD2 matches 9 bases. Germline CDR1 reads MNHEY; CDR2 reads SMNVEV (reference sequence). V trimming: 5 bases; J trimming: 4 bases; junction bases outside the gene matches: 6. This CDR3 is built from 14 residues. In DNA form, the CDR3 reads TGTGCCAGCAGTAGGACAGCGGGGGGATACGAGCAGTACTTC. It encodes CASSRTAGGYEQYF.

The chain has TRBV7-9 and TRBJ1-2; D perhaps matches TRBD1 (5 bases). Per germline, CDR1 SEHNR and CDR2 FQNEAQ (reference sequence). The CDR3 runs 13 residues. V was pared by 5 bases and J by 8 bases, with 15 bases between. The CDR3 DNA is TGTGCCAGCAGCCCACCCCAGGGCCGGGGCTACACCTTC. Encoded protein: CASSPPQGRGYTF.

This clone was recorded only once. The chain employs TRBV28 and TRBJ2-3; D is perhaps TRBD2 (6 bases). The CDR3 has 18 residues. Germline V CDR1 and CDR2: MDHEN, SYDVKM. Trimming cost V 1 base and J 2 bases, with 19 bases left between them. CDR3 nucleotide sequence: TGTGCCAGCAGTTTATTAGGGGCGGGGCCCACCGTCACAGATACGCAGTATTTT. Its protein is CASSLLGAGPTVTDTQYF.

This clone is a singleton in its sample. The chain is built from TRBV7-2 and TRBJ1-5; weak D call: TRBD1 (6 bases). CDR1 SGHTA and CDR2 FQGNSA come from the germline V gene. Deletions cut 3 bases from V and 7 bases from J, with 25 bases between. The CDR3 length is 18 residues. In DNA form, the CDR3 reads TGTGCCAGCAGCTTCCGAACTAAACAGGGACCGGGGGGACAGCCCCAGCATTTT. This sequence encodes CASSFRTKQGPGGQPQHF.

The chain combines TRBV7-2 with TRBJ2-7; 8 bases are a match to TRBD2. With 4 bases clipped from V and 5 bases from J, the junction kept 7 bases outside the gene matches. This CDR3 spans 14 amino acids. Looked up from germline, CDR1 is SGHTA and CDR2 is FQGNSA. The CDR3 sequence is CASSSSGGRNEQYF. DNA for the CDR3: TGTGCCAGCAGCTCCTCGGGGGGGCGGAACGAGCAGTACTTC.

The chain recombines TRBV6-4 with TRBJ2-3; D is undetermined. Trimming cost V 2 bases and J 0 bases, with 9 bases left between them. The CDR3 is 15 amino acids. Germline V gene sequence: CDR1 MRHNA, CDR2 SNTAGT. The CDR3 DNA follows: TGTGCCAGCAGTGACACCCCGACTAGCACAGATACGCAGTATTTT. This sequence encodes CASSDTPTSTDTQYF.

This clone has a single count. This sequence joins TRBV6-5 and TRBJ2-7, with D possibly TRBD2 on 5 matching bases. This CDR3 is built from 13 residues. V was trimmed by 9 bases and J by 0 bases, leaving 12 bases between them. The germline V gene has CDR1 MNHEY and CDR2 SVGAGI. CDR3 sequence: CASSAGNSYEQYF. CDR3 DNA sequence: TGTGCCAGTTCCGCCGGGAACTCCTACGAGCAGTACTTC.

With regard to this clone: The same CDR3 is also encoded by other DNA sequences in this sample. The V gene is TRBV20-1, the J gene TRBJ1-1; no firm D call. The CDR3 spans 11 residues. Per the germline V gene, CDR1 is DFQATT and CDR2 is SNEGSKA (reference sequence). V dropped 6 bases and J dropped 0 bases, with 5 bases sitting between them. The CDR3 spells CSASLNTEAFF. CDR3 DNA sequence: TGCAGTGCATCATTGAACACTGAAGCTTTCTTT.

The rearrangement joins TRBV2 to TRBJ2-7; possible D gene TRBD2, 5 bases. There are 16 residues in the CDR3. V shed 3 bases and J shed 0 bases, with 15 bases lying between them. Per the germline V gene, CDR1 is SNHLY and CDR2 is FYNNEI. The CDR3 DNA reads as TGTGCCAGCAGTGAGGGGAGACTTTCCTTCTCCTACGAGCAGTACTTC. It yields the protein CASSEGRLSFSYEQYF. Variable domain in full (rest from reference TRBV2 and TRBJ2-7): EPEVTQTPSHQVTQMGQEVILRCVPISNHLYFYWYRQILGQKVEFLVSFYNNEISEKSEIFDDQFSVERPDGSNFTLKIRSTKLEDSAMYFCASSEGRLSFSYEQYFGPGTRLTVT.

The chain joins TRBV3-1 (or the pseudogene TRBV3-2) to TRBJ2-1; a weak D match, TRBD2 (5 bases). The CDR3 spans 20 residues. The ends were cut back, 4 bases at V and 4 bases at J, with 29 bases in the middle. The germline gives CDR1 LGHDT, CDR2 YNNKEL (reference sequence). CDR3 loop: CASSRAIRDYPSEAYNEQFF. As DNA, the CDR3 is TGTGCCAGCAGCCGAGCTATACGAGACTATCCCTCTGAAGCATACAATGAGCAGTTCTTC.

This chain uses TRBV6-4 with TRBJ2-7; TRBD2 aligns across 8 bases. The length of the CDR3 is 14 residues. Losses at the gene ends were 5 bases for V and 5 bases for J; bases not matched to a gene: 8. Germline CDR1 reads MRHNA; CDR2 reads SNTAGT. The CDR3 region has the DNA TGTGCCAGCAGTCCTATAGCGGGGTACAACGAGCAGTACTTC. Protein sequence: CASSPIAGYNEQYF.